What follows are 9 T cell receptor beta chains derived from one specimen sequenced in a study of blood T cell repertoires in COVID-19. Assay used: immunoSEQ multiplex PCR; TCRdb lists only in-frame clones, some missing. The repertoire holds some 300,000 clones, with approximately 89% as singletons. Sequenced material: peripheral blood. These receptors all come from a woman aged 25 to 39 who had recovered from COVID-19.

The J gene is TRBJ2-7, the V gene TRBV29-1; 7 nucleotides line up with TRBD1. The CDR3 covers 15 residues. The ends lost 4 bases at V and 5 bases at J; junction bases unmatched: 14. Germline V gene sequence: CDR1 SQVTM, CDR2 ANQGSEA. For the CDR3, the DNA is TGCAGCGTTGTAGAATACAGGGGAACCCTAAACGAGCAGTACTTC. Translation: CSVVEYRGTLNEQYF.

V and J are TRBV6-2 or TRBV6-3 and TRBJ1-1; D is unclear. The length of the CDR3 is 16 residues. Trimming cost V 2 bases and J 3 bases, with 16 bases left between them. In germline, CDR1 is MNHEY, CDR2 SVGEGT. The CDR3 sequence is CASSYPSWRVDTEAFF. DNA for the CDR3: TGTGCCAGCAGTTACCCTTCGTGGAGGGTTGACACTGAAGCTTTCTTT.

In this sample, this clone is medium-sized (0.01 to 0.1%). This chain joins TRBV3-1 (or the pseudogene TRBV3-2) and TRBJ2-7; 8 bases align to TRBD1. The junction had 9 bases not matched to a gene; V was cut back by 4 bases and J by 7 bases. The CDR3 covers 14 residues. Germline CDR1 reads LGHDT; CDR2 reads YNNKEL (reference sequence). CDR3 in amino acids: CASSPWTGLEEQYF. CDR3 DNA: TGTGCCAGCAGCCCATGGACAGGGCTGGAAGAGCAGTACTTC.

The chain is built from TRBV28 and TRBJ2-1; D remains unclear. The V gene lost 5 bases and the J gene lost 6 bases, with 8 bases spanning the gap. This CDR3 region has 12 residues. The germline gives CDR1 MDHEN, CDR2 SYDVKM. The CDR3: CASSLKSNEQFF. The CDR3 DNA reads TGTGCCAGCAGTCTGAAGAGCAATGAGCAGTTCTTC. Full variable domain (rest looked up from reference TRBV28 and TRBJ2-1): DVKVTQSSRYLVKRTGEKVFLECVQDMDHENMFWYRQDPGLGLRLIYFSYDVKMKEKGDIPEGYSVSREKKERFSLILESASTNQTSMYLCASSLKSNEQFFGPGTRLTVL.

The chain carries TRBV2 and TRBJ2-3; the match to TRBD1 covers 11 bases. CDR1 and CDR2 from the germline V gene are SNHLY and FYNNEI. V trimming: 6 bases; J trimming: 4 bases; junction bases outside the gene matches: 6. The CDR3 has 15 amino acids. The CDR3 protein is CASSEQGQGADTQYF. The CDR3 DNA sequence: TGTGCCAGCAGCGAACAGGGACAGGGGGCAGATACGCAGTATTTT.

The V gene is TRBV6-5, the J gene TRBJ2-7; 7 nucleotides line up with TRBD1. V shed 11 bases and J 2 bases; nucleotides not matched to a gene: 9. This CDR3 is 13 amino acids long. Looked up from germline, CDR1 is MNHEY and CDR2 is SVGAGI. The CDR3 here is CAGGATGAYEQYF. The CDR3 DNA follows: TGTGCCGGTGGGGCTACAGGGGCCTACGAGCAGTACTTC.

This chain links TRBV24-1 with TRBJ2-7; TRBD1 agrees at 12 bases. The CDR3 consists of 17 residues. CDR1 is KGHDR, CDR2 SFDVKD, per germline. The junction had 10 bases not matched to a gene; V was cut back by 2 bases and J by 6 bases. The DNA for the CDR3 is TGTGCCACCAGTGATTCGAGTCCGGGACAGGGGGCTTTCGAGCAGTACTTC. Translation: CATSDSSPGQGAFEQYF.

This rearrangement joins TRBV14 to TRBJ2-7; D is undetermined. The V end was cut by 4 bases, the J end by 2 bases, with 12 bases between. The CDR3 spans 14 residues. Germline V gene lookup returns CDR1 SGHDN and CDR2 FVKESK. The CDR3 is CASSPFDHTYEQYF. The CDR3 nucleotides read TGTGCCAGCAGCCCTTTCGATCACACCTACGAGCAGTACTTC.

The J gene is TRBJ2-7, the V gene TRBV5-5; tentative D call: TRBD1 (6 bases). V gave up 0 bases and J gave up 3 bases, with 7 bases separating them. Per germline, CDR1 SGHKS and CDR2 YYEKEE (reference sequence). The CDR3 covers 13 residues. CDR3 loop: CASSLVDSYEQYF. CDR3 nucleotide sequence: TGTGCCAGCAGCTTGGTGGACAGCTACGAGCAGTACTTC.